The 14 T cell receptor beta chains presented below share a single source sample, sequenced in a study of T cell responses to AZD1222 COVID-19 vaccine. The data were produced by immunoSEQ multiplex PCR, yet TCRdb's version contains in-frame clones alone and is incomplete. The table lists about 210,000 clones, less than 95% of them singletons. The sample consisted of peripheral blood, taken 28 days after the second dose of the MenACWY control vaccine. Receptors were obtained from an adult who received the MenACWY meningococcal vaccine as a control.

This clone was detected a few times. J is TRBJ2-6 and V is TRBV28, with 8 bases aligning to TRBD2. CDR1 is MDHEN and CDR2 is SYDVKM in the germline V gene. V was pared by 11 bases and J by 0 bases, with 9 bases of the junction left unmatched. This CDR3 has 16 residues. The CDR3 here is CASSLRGGSGANVLTF. The CDR3 DNA reads TGTGCCTCCTCGCTTCGGGGGGGCTCTGGGGCCAACGTCCTGACTTTC. Supplemented by reference TRBV28 and TRBJ2-6, the full variable domain reads DVKVTQSSRYLVKRTGEKVFLECVQDMDHENMFWYRQDPGLGLRLIYFSYDVKMKEKGDIPEGYSVSREKKERFSLILESASTNQTSMYLCASSLRGGSGANVLTFGAGSRLTVL.

This sequence joins TRBV5-4 and TRBJ2-2; D may be TRBD1 (6 bases). Germline V gene data show CDR1 as SGHNT and CDR2 as YYREEE (reference sequence). The CDR3 covers 14 residues. V dropped 4 bases and J dropped 7 bases, with 14 bases sitting between them. The CDR3 is CASSTPTGDGELFF. As DNA, the CDR3 is TGTGCCAGCAGCACGCCGACAGGAGACGGGGAGCTGTTTTTT.

The V call is TRBV6-6, the J call TRBJ2-7, with 10 bases lining up with TRBD2. Germline V gives CDR1 MNHNY, CDR2 SVGAGI (reference sequence). The V and J ends lost 5 bases and 7 bases, in that order; junction bases with no gene match: 11. The CDR3 has 15 amino acids. The CDR3 spells CASSPQAGGPLEQYF. In DNA, the CDR3 is TGTGCCAGCAGTCCCCAAGCGGGAGGGCCGCTTGAGCAGTACTTC.

With respect to this clone: The sample contains more than one DNA sequence encoding this CDR3. The V call is TRBV6-5, the J call TRBJ1-3; D uncertain. Trimming took 6 bases from V and 4 from J, leaving 7 bases between them. Germline V gene lookup returns CDR1 MNHEY and CDR2 SVGAGI. The CDR3 has 12 amino acids. In DNA form, the CDR3 reads TGTGCCAGCAGACTTCAAGGAAACACCATATATTTT. This codes for CASRLQGNTIYF.

This chain uses TRBV9 with TRBJ2-1; 8 nucleotides agree with TRBD2. In germline, CDR1 is SGDLS, CDR2 YYNGEE. The trim removed 4 bases at V and 6 bases at J, leaving 3 bases unmatched. The CDR3 is 13 residues long. CDR3 residues: CASSLTSVNEQFF. DNA for the CDR3: TGTGCCAGCAGCTTGACTAGCGTCAATGAGCAGTTCTTC.

The V and J genes are TRBV29-1 and TRBJ1-4; D is perhaps TRBD1 (6 bases). Germline-derived CDR1 and CDR2 are SQVTM and ANQGSEA. Deletions cut 7 bases from V and 4 bases from J, with 13 bases between. CDR3 length equals 13 residues. CDR3 in amino acids: CSAMIQGNEKLFF. The CDR3, as DNA: TGCAGCGCTATGATACAGGGTAATGAAAAACTGTTTTTT.

This chain links TRBV30 with TRBJ1-1; D is undetermined. Trimming pared 0 bases from V and 6 bases from J, leaving 14 bases between. Germline-derived CDR1 and CDR2 are GTSNPN and SVGIG (reference sequence). The length of the CDR3 is 14 residues. The CDR3 coding sequence is TGTGCCTGGAGTGTTATGGGCTCAATCGCTGAAGCTTTCTTT. It translates to CAWSVMGSIAEAFF.

The rearrangement links TRBV2 to TRBJ2-6; D unresolved. CDR1 is SNHLY, CDR2 FYNNEI, per germline. The CDR3 totals 16 residues. The V end was cut by 3 bases, the J end by 0 bases, with 9 bases between. The CDR3 coding sequence is TGTGCCAGCAGTGACCTCGGCATCTCTGGGGCCAACGTCCTGACTTTC. It codes for CASSDLGISGANVLTF.

The genes are TRBV28 and TRBJ1-4; D is undetermined. The CDR3 is 13 amino acids. Per germline, CDR1 MDHEN and CDR2 SYDVKM. V lost 6 bases and J 1 base, leaving 6 bases between the germline ends. CDR3 sequence: CASREGTNEKLFF. Written as DNA, the CDR3 is TGTGCCAGCAGGGAGGGAACTAATGAAAAACTGTTTTTT.

The chain joins TRBV6-2 or TRBV6-3 to TRBJ2-3; 11 bases agree with TRBD2. This CDR3 region has 17 residues. The V segment lost 2 bases and the J segment 2 bases; nucleotides outside the gene matches: 6. Germline V gene lookup returns CDR1 MNHEY and CDR2 SVGEGT. Written as DNA, the CDR3 is TGTGCCAGCAGTTACACCTTAGCGGGGGGGCCCACAGATACGCAGTATTTT. Amino acids: CASSYTLAGGPTDTQYF.

V usage is TRBV19 and J usage is TRBJ2-4; 12 positions match TRBD1. V shed 4 bases, J shed 8 bases, and the junction held 3 bases outside the gene matches. CDR3 length: 14 amino acids. From germline, CDR1 is LNHDA and CDR2 SQIVND (reference sequence). The CDR3 spells CASSTGQGADIQYF. In nucleotides, the CDR3 is TGTGCCAGTAGTACGGGACAGGGGGCGGACATTCAGTACTTC.

In DNA, the CDR3 is TGCGCCAGCAGCTCGGACAGGGGAGGCCTTTACAATGAGCAGTTCTTC. Its translation is CASSSDRGGLYNEQFF. This chain links TRBV5-1 with TRBJ2-1; TRBD1 aligns across 9 bases. The CDR3 is 16 amino acids. Germline V CDR1 and CDR2: SGHRS, YFSETQ. The V segment lost 3 bases and the J segment 4 bases; nucleotides outside the gene matches: 8.

The rearrangement uses TRBV7-2 and TRBJ1-3; D call uncertain. This CDR3 has 14 amino acids. The germline CDR1 and CDR2 sequences are SGHTA and FQGNSA. V lost 2 bases and J 2 bases, leaving 7 bases between the germline ends. The CDR3 nucleotides read TGTGCCAGCAGCTTATGGGCTCCTGGAAACACCATATATTTT. Translation gives CASSLWAPGNTIYF.

This chain joins TRBV3-1 (or the pseudogene TRBV3-2) and TRBJ1-4; weak D call: TRBD1 (6 bases). Per germline, CDR1 LGHDT and CDR2 YNNKEL (reference sequence). This CDR3 has 16 residues. Trimming took off 1 base at V and 8 bases at J, with 17 bases between the two ends. In DNA, the CDR3 is TGTGCCAGCAGCCAAGTTTTGGGGGGGCTTTACGAAAAACTGTTTTTT. The encoded protein is CASSQVLGGLYEKLFF.